The source of this T cell receptor beta chain is a study of response to subunit inactivated influenza vaccine. Study findings and constraints: There was a suggestion from the authors that each seasonal influenza vaccination recruits few new T cells.

V lost 3 bases to trimming and J lost 2 bases; unmatched junction nucleotides: 7. Germline CDR1 is LGHDT and CDR2 is YNNKEL (reference sequence). The length of the CDR3 is 17 residues. This clonotype has just a few counts. The antigen is unknown. TCRdb independently ran MiXCR on the RT-PCR reads; one entry per CDR3 protein. The sample carries about 570,000 distinct CDR3 sequences, 12% recorded once. This receptor was identified in a man aged 50 to 60 who received an inactivated influenza vaccine. V usage is TRBV3-1 and J usage is TRBJ2-7, with 13 nucleotides matching TRBD2. Source: PBMCs from blood, taken on the day of vaccination. CDR3 in DNA: TGTGCCAGCAGCCACGGACTAGCGGGGGCCTCAGCCTACGAGCAGTACTTC. It codes for CASSHGLAGASAYEQYF.